This TCR beta chain was documented in a study of blood T cell repertoires in COVID-19. Study as a whole: The origin of the acute and convalescent COVID-19 samples was the United States, Italy and Spain. T cells, B-cell-depleted T cells, or PBMCs supplied cDNA or gDNA.

This table comes from immunoSEQ multiplex PCR, and its TCRdb copy is limited to in-frame clones, with some not included. The sample consists of 100,000 to 150,000 clones, around 81% of them appearing once. The CDR3 spans 15 residues. With V trimmed by 2 bases and J by 4 bases, 5 bases remained unmatched. The germline V gene has CDR1 MNHEY and CDR2 SMNVEV (reference sequence). In this sample, this clone turned up once. Sequenced input: peripheral blood. The receptor was derived from a woman in her forties or fifties with acute or convalescent COVID-19. The chain couples TRBV27 to TRBJ2-7, with 10 bases identical to TRBD2. The CDR3 is CASSLLAGDRYEQYF. The CDR3 nucleotides read TGTGCCAGCAGTTTACTAGCGGGAGATCGGTACGAGCAGTACTTC.